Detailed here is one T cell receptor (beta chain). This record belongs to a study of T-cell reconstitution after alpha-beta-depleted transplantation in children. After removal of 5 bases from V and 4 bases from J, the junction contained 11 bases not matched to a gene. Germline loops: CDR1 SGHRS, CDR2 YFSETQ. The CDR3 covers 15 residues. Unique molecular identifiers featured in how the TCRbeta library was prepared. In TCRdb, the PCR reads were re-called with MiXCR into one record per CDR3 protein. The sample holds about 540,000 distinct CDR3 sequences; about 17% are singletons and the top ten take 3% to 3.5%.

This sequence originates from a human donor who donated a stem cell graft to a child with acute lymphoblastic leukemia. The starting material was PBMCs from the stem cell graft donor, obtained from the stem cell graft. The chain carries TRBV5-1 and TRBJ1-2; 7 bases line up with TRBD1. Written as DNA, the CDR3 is TGCGCCAGCAGTCAGGGGACAGACTACCTCTATGGCTACACCTTC. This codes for CASSQGTDYLYGYTF.